Following are 21 T cell receptor beta chains from one sample sequenced in a study of T cell repertoires in cytomegalovirus infection. These receptors' targets are unknown. MiXCR, applied by TCRdb to the reads, yields one record per CDR3 protein. This sample has a few hundred thousand distinct CDR3 sequences, with just under 40% found just once. The sequences come from cultured PBMCs, collected from culture after CMV antigen stimulation. These receptors were collected from a human donor in good health (CMV status not recorded). Some clones in this sample may be carry-over from other donors' samples.

In this sample, this clonotype turned up once. V is TRBV20-1 and J is TRBJ2-1, with 7 bases fitting TRBD1. The CDR3 is made up of 16 amino acids. Germline CDR1 and CDR2: DFQATT and SNEGSKA (reference sequence). The J segment lost 5 bases and the V segment lost 2 bases, leaving 12 bases of the junction unmatched. Written as DNA, the CDR3 is TGCAGTGCTAGATACTACCGGGACAGATTTGACAATGAGCAGTTCTTC. Amino acid sequence: CSARYYRDRFDNEQFF.

Many counts were recorded for this clonotype. This chain joins TRBV7-2 and TRBJ1-1, with D possibly TRBD1 on 5 matching bases. Trimming took off 5 bases at V and 2 bases at J, with 15 bases between the two ends. Germline-derived CDR1 and CDR2 are SGHTA and FQGNSA. The CDR3 contains 15 residues. The CDR3 sequence: CASSPGGEGNTEAFF. CDR3 bases: TGTGCCAGCAGCCCCGGGGGGGAGGGAAACACTGAAGCTTTCTTT.

This clonotype was counted between two and nine times. This chain joins TRBV5-1 and TRBJ1-6, with D uncertain. The germline CDR1 and CDR2 sequences are SGHRS and YFSETQ. The V end was cut by 0 bases, the J end by 10 bases, with 14 bases between. CDR3 size: 15 residues. The DNA for the CDR3 is TGCGCCAGCAGCTTGGCTGAGGATAGCGGGTCACCCCTCCACTTT. This codes for CASSLAEDSGSPLHF.

The chain uses TRBV7-4 and TRBJ2-7; 9 bases are a match to TRBD2. Germline lookup yields CDR1 SGHVT and CDR2 SQSDAQ. The CDR3 totals 16 residues. After removal of 4 bases from V and 3 bases from J, the junction contained 10 bases not matched to a gene. The DNA of the CDR3 is TGTGCCAGCAGCTCCCTGGGCGGGAGGGAGGACTACGAGCAGTACTTC. The encoded protein is CASSSLGGREDYEQYF. Complete variable domain (other parts from reference TRBV7-4 and TRBJ2-7): GAGVSQSPRYKVAKRGRDVALRCDSISGHVTLYWYRQTLGQGSEVLTYSQSDAQRDKSGRPSGRFSAERPERSVSTLKIQRTEQGDSAVYLCASSSLGGREDYEQYFGPGTRLTVT.

This chain links TRBV2 with TRBJ1-6; D gene uncertain. CDR3 length: 13 residues. Trimming left V 8 bases short and J 7 bases short, with 12 bases between. The germline V gene encodes CDR1 SNHLY and CDR2 FYNNEI. The CDR3 spells CASRAGPNSPLHF. In nucleotides, the CDR3 is TGTGCCAGCCGCGCAGGCCCAAATTCACCCCTCCACTTT.

The chain carries TRBV12-3 or TRBV12-4 and TRBJ1-5; the D gene is possibly TRBD1 (6 bases). Trimming took off 7 bases at V and 4 bases at J, with 17 bases between the two ends. CDR3 length: 15 amino acids. CDR3 protein: CASTRGGNRNQPQHF. For the CDR3, the DNA is TGTGCCAGCACCCGAGGGGGTAATAGGAATCAGCCCCAGCATTTT.

This clonotype was picked up a small number of times. The rearrangement uses TRBV7-2 and TRBJ2-1; 7 nucleotides line up with TRBD1. Germline lookup yields CDR1 SGHTA and CDR2 FQGNSA. The CDR3 covers 14 residues. V shed 8 bases, J shed 2 bases, and the junction held 6 bases outside the gene matches. Written as DNA, the CDR3 is TGTGCCAGCGGCCGGGACAGAACCTACAATGAGCAGTTCTTC. Encoded protein: CASGRDRTYNEQFF. Looking up the rest from reference TRBV7-2 and TRBJ2-1 gives the full variable domain: GAGVSQSPSNKVTEKGKDVELRCDPISGHTALYWYRQSLGQGLEFLIYFQGNSAPDKSGLPSDRFSAERTGGSVSTLTIQRTQQEDSAVYLCASGRDRTYNEQFFGPGTRLTVL.

In DNA form, the CDR3 reads TGTGCCAGCAGTTACACGGGGTTGATCGATCAGCCCCAGCATTTT. Protein product: CASSYTGLIDQPQHF. The V gene is TRBV6-2 or TRBV6-3, the J gene TRBJ1-5; no clear D gene. The CDR3 is made up of 15 amino acids. Per the germline V gene, CDR1 is MNHEY and CDR2 is SVGEGT. V was cut by 2 bases and J by 5 bases, with 13 bases left in between.

The gene calls are TRBV20-1 and TRBJ1-1, with TRBD1 identical over 7 bases. The CDR3 consists of 13 residues. V was clipped by 1 base and J by 5 bases; unmatched bases: 4. Germline values: CDR1 DFQATT, CDR2 SNEGSKA (reference sequence). CDR3 sequence: CSARATGVTEAFF. CDR3 in DNA: TGCAGTGCTAGAGCCACAGGGGTGACTGAAGCTTTCTTT.

This chain joins TRBV12-3 or TRBV12-4 and TRBJ2-3; TRBD1 matches at 12 bases. The length of the CDR3 is 17 residues. The V and J ends lost 6 bases and 3 bases, in that order; junction bases with no gene match: 10. In DNA form, the CDR3 reads TGTGCCAGCAGGCCTAATCCGGGACAGGGGGCAACAGATACGCAGTATTTT. It is translated as CASRPNPGQGATDTQYF.

The genes are TRBV29-1 and TRBJ1-2, with no clear D. The germline gives CDR1 SQVTM, CDR2 ANQGSEA. The CDR3 is made up of 10 amino acids. Deletions cut 4 bases from V and 7 bases from J, with 7 bases between. The CDR3 reads CSVASSGYTF. DNA for the CDR3: TGCAGCGTTGCTTCCAGTGGCTACACCTTC.

The CDR3: CASSRVEWETQYF. DNA of the CDR3: TGTGCCAGTAGTAGGGTGGAATGGGAGACCCAGTACTTC. The J gene is TRBJ2-5, the V gene TRBV19; no clear D. The V end lost 4 bases, the J end lost 5 bases, and 11 bases lay between the germline ends. CDR1 LNHDA and CDR2 SQIVND come from the germline V gene (reference sequence). The CDR3 sequence is 13 residues long.

The V gene is TRBV6-1, the J gene TRBJ2-2, with unresolved D. The germline CDR1 and CDR2 sequences are MNHNS and SASEGT. V lost 5 bases and J 6 bases, leaving 13 bases between the germline ends. This CDR3 comprises 14 residues. In DNA, the CDR3 is TGTGCCAGCAGTCCCCGAGGAGTGGCCGGGGAGCTGTTTTTT. Translating gives CASSPRGVAGELFF.

This clonotype was recorded a few times. The genes are TRBV12-3 or TRBV12-4 and TRBJ2-1, with TRBD2 identical over 8 bases. V trimming: 6 bases; J trimming: 8 bases; junction bases outside the gene matches: 12. This CDR3 has 15 residues. CDR3 sequence reads: CASSHGRGGWDEQFF. CDR3 nucleotide sequence: TGTGCCAGCAGCCACGGGAGGGGGGGTTGGGATGAGCAGTTCTTC.

The chain links TRBV7-2 to TRBJ2-7; no clear D. This CDR3 contains 12 residues. V lost 2 bases to trimming and J lost 5 bases, with 7 bases between them. The germline V gene encodes CDR1 SGHTA and CDR2 FQGNSA. CDR3 coding DNA: TGTGCCAGCAGCTTAACCCTAGACGAGCAGTACTTC. Translating gives CASSLTLDEQYF.

This chain links TRBV29-1 with TRBJ2-3; 12 bases map to TRBD1. In germline, CDR1 is SQVTM, CDR2 ANQGSEA. Germline trimming cut 1 base from V and 2 bases from J; bases unmatched to any gene: 1. This CDR3 comprises 15 residues. The CDR3 reads CSVEGDRGLTDTQYF. CDR3 sequence (DNA): TGCAGCGTTGAAGGGGACAGGGGGCTCACAGATACGCAGTATTTT.

This clonotype was found once. The chain recombines TRBV6-1 with TRBJ1-1, with D unresolved. V lost 2 bases and J 4 bases, leaving 11 bases between the germline ends. Germline lookup yields CDR1 MNHNS and CDR2 SASEGT. The CDR3 consists of 14 residues. The CDR3 sequence: CASSEPQSSTEAFF. The CDR3 DNA is TGTGCCAGCAGTGAACCCCAGTCGTCCACTGAAGCTTTCTTT.

This clonotype turned up a few times. In DNA, the CDR3 is TGCGCCAGCAGTGAGTCGCACCTTCGGGGGAGGCAATACAATGAGCAGTTCTTC. Amino acid sequence: CASSESHLRGRQYNEQFF. This chain connects TRBV10-1 to TRBJ2-1; D is possibly TRBD2 (6 bases). Trimming removed 0 bases from V and 4 bases from J, with 19 bases in between. CDR1 is WNHNN, CDR2 SYGVQD, per germline (reference sequence). The CDR3 covers 18 residues.

V and J are TRBV24-1 and TRBJ2-3; D not certain. The CDR3 is made up of 15 amino acids. Germline V CDR1 and CDR2: KGHDR, SFDVKD. V lost 3 bases, J lost 2 bases, and 11 bases lay in between. The CDR3 region is CATSDPQESTDTQYF. CDR3 nucleotides: TGTGCCACCAGTGATCCCCAGGAGTCCACAGATACGCAGTATTTT.

The J gene is TRBJ2-3, the V gene TRBV28; D possibly matches TRBD1 or TRBD2 (5 bases each). V gave up 7 bases and J gave up 2 bases, with 13 bases separating them. The CDR3 spans 14 residues. The V gene's germline CDR1 is MDHEN and CDR2 SYDVKM. The CDR3 protein is CASKGRQTTDTQYF. In nucleotides, the CDR3 is TGTGCCAGCAAGGGACGCCAGACCACAGATACGCAGTATTTT.

This clonotype was recorded many times. This rearrangement joins TRBV7-2 to TRBJ1-4; 8 bases line up with TRBD1. CDR3 size: 14 residues. J gave up 7 bases and V 5 bases, and 6 bases lay outside the gene matches. Germline assignment: CDR1 SGHTA and CDR2 FQGNSA. DNA for the CDR3: TGTGCCAGCAGCCCAACAGGGGGGGGTGAAAAACTGTTTTTT. Amino acids: CASSPTGGGEKLFF.